This T cell receptor beta chain was observed in a study of lymphopenia after photon versus proton radiotherapy. A note on this clone: The target antigen is unknown.

The CDR3 is 19 amino acids. Germline assignment: CDR1 SGHTA and CDR2 FQGNSA. Trimming removed 8 bases from V and 4 bases from J; junction bases left unmatched: 21. Study-level results: Survival link was tested only in deceased patients; proton benefit remains a possibility. Photon-treated patients lost naive T cells and TCR diversity; proton-treated stayed stable. After the lymphocyte nadir, photon-treated repertoires showed oligoclonal expansion, especially of CD8+ Temra cells.

Clones were sequenced by immunoSEQ multiplex PCR, and TCRdb holds only the in-frame ones, with some missing. The sample yields more than 70,000 clones, around 80% seen once. This clonotype originated in a man between 60 and 70 years old with pancreatic cancer. Source: peripheral blood, taken from a patient treated with proton-based radiotherapy. This chain links TRBV7-2 with TRBJ2-3, with 10 bases lining up with TRBD2. CDR3: CASSPGLAGEGGNADTQYF. CDR3 DNA sequence: TGTGCCAGCTCCCCAGGGCTAGCGGGAGAGGGAGGGAATGCAGATACGCAGTATTTT. The full variable domain, in which reference TRBV7-2 and TRBJ2-3 provide the parts outside the CDR3, is GAGVSQSPSNKVTEKGKDVELRCDPISGHTALYWYRQSLGQGLEFLIYFQGNSAPDKSGLPSDRFSAERTGGSVSTLTIQRTQQEDSAVYLCASSPGLAGEGGNADTQYFGPGTRLTVL.